This T cell receptor (beta chain) was found in a study of CD8 T cells in Susac syndrome. The V gene's germline CDR1 is SGHAT and CDR2 FQDESV (reference sequence). Trimming stripped 2 bases from V and 0 bases from J, with 11 bases between. This CDR3 is 16 amino acids long. Random hexamers were used to reverse transcribe the RNA input (about 0.45 to 1 ug). TCRdb independently ran MiXCR on the immunoSEQ multiplex PCR reads; one entry per CDR3 protein. The table lists about 200,000 distinct CDR3 sequences, approximately 95% of them singletons. The TCR sequence derives from a human donor with multiple sclerosis. The V call is TRBV11-1, the J call TRBJ2-1; a possible D gene is TRBD1 (6 bases). Input material: CD4+ T cells from PBMCs. CDR3 amino acids: CASSLLGTSSYNEQFF. For the CDR3, the DNA is TGTGCCAGCAGCTTACTGGGGACAAGCTCCTACAATGAGCAGTTCTTC.